These T cell receptor beta chains were read from a single sample in a study of T cell responses to AZD1222 COVID-19 vaccine. Using immunoSEQ multiplex PCR, the repertoire was profiled, and TCRdb retains in-frame clones only, with some absent. Among about 130,000 clones listed, more than 75% were seen once. Sequencing used peripheral blood, obtained 28 days after the second AZD1222 dose. These receptors all stem from an adult who received the AZD1222 COVID-19 vaccine. CDR3s include the opening cysteine and the closing phenylalanine or tryptophan. D genes are given only for firm matches. Clone size is not always given. Where it is, it says once, few, many or a class for expanded clones.

.	.	TRBV12-5	TRBJ2-2	TGTGCTAGTGGTTTGGTACTCGGGACCGACACCGGGGAGCTGTTTTTT	CASGLVLGTDTGELFF
TRBD2	.	TRBV2	TRBJ2-1	TGTGCCAGCAGTGAGCGACTAGCGGGAGAACCGTTCTTC	CASSERLAGEPFF
TRBD2	.	TRBV7-3	TRBJ2-3	TGTGCCAGCAGCCCCGGACTAGCGGCAGATACGCAGTATTTT	CASSPGLAADTQYF
.	.	TRBV7-9	TRBJ1-2	TGTGCCAGCAGCTCGCACCGGCAGCACCTCTATGGCTACACCTTC	CASSSHRQHLYGYTF
.	.	TRBV5-1	TRBJ1-5	TGCGCCAGCAGCTTGATGGGACGGAGCAATCAGCCCCAGCATTTT	CASSLMGRSNQPQHF
.	.	TRBV7-6	TRBJ2-7	TGTGCCAGCAGCTTAGACGAACACGAGCAGTACTTC	CASSLDEHEQYF
.	.	TRBV30	TRBJ1-2	TGTGCCTGGAGGCCGCCAGGGACCTATGGCTACACCTTC	CAWRPPGTYGYTF
.	.	TRBV3-1/TRBV3-2	TRBJ2-1	TGTGCCAGCAGCCAAGATGACAGGCGACTCCGAGCGATCTTC	CASSQDDRRLRAIF
.	.	TRBV3-1/TRBV3-2	TRBJ1-2	TGTGCCAGCAGCCTTCCTGGGGACAATAACTATGGCTACACCTTC	CASSLPGDNNYGYTF
.	.	TRBV2	TRBJ1-5	TGTGCCAGCAGTATGGGCGTGGGAGGGACTCAGCCCCAGCATTTT	CASSMGVGGTQPQHF
.	.	TRBV3-1/TRBV3-2	TRBJ2-7	TGTGCCAGCAGCCTCGGCCGACCCCCTAGTGAGCAGTACTTC	CASSLGRPPSEQYF
TRBD1	.	TRBV23-1	TRBJ2-6	TGCGCCAGCAGTCAATCTGGGAAAGCGGGACAGGGGACTGGGGCCAACGTCCTGACTTTC	CASSQSGKAGQGTGANVLTF
.	.	TRBV4-2	TRBJ2-5	TGTGCCAGCAGCCAAGGGCAAGCGGCACAAGAGACCCAGTACTTC	CASSQGQAAQETQYF
TRBD1	few	TRBV10-3	TRBJ1-1	TGTGCCTCCCGACAGGGGTTAGTAGCTTTCTTT	CASRQGLVAFF
TRBD1	.	TRBV5-5	TRBJ1-2	TGTGCCAGCAGCTCCAGGGGGCAGGGCTATGGCTACACCTTC	CASSSRGQGYGYTF
TRBD1	.	TRBV6-4	TRBJ1-3	TGTGCCAGCAGTGGACAGGGGAAGGGAAACACCATATATTTT	CASSGQGKGNTIYF
.	.	TRBV10-3	TRBJ2-7	TGTGCCATCAAGGGGCCTTCTACGGGGGACGAGCAGTACTTC	CAIKGPSTGDEQYF
.	.	TRBV28	TRBJ2-7	TGTGCCAGCAGTCCCGCCTACGAGCAGTACTTC	CASSPAYEQYF
TRBD1	.	TRBV18	TRBJ1-1	TGTGCCAGCTCGCCGTCATTGGACAGGGTCTCCTCGGGCACTGAAGCTTTCTTT	CASSPSLDRVSSGTEAFF
TRBD1	.	TRBV7-9	TRBJ2-3	TGTGCCAGCAGCTTCGGGCCCCGTGACAGGGTTCGAGATACGCAGTATTTT	CASSFGPRDRVRDTQYF
.	once	TRBV6-5	TRBJ1-5	TGTGCCAGCAGTTACGCTGGGAGCAATCAGCCCCAGCATTTT	CASSYAGSNQPQHF
.	.	TRBV24-1	TRBJ2-3	TGTGCCACCAGTGATTCGGGGGCAGACCACACAGATACGCAGTATTTT	CATSDSGADHTDTQYF